The 25 T cell receptor beta chains in this list originate from one sample, sequenced in a study of cytomegalovirus exposure and HLA in healthy donors. In the PCR, 60 Vbeta and 13 Jbeta primers were used. The repertoire was sequenced with immunoSEQ multiplex PCR; TCRdb's copy has only in-frame clones and lacks some. The sample has 150,000 or so clones, around 80% seen once. Source material: PBMCs. These receptors were obtained from a man aged 18 to 29 in good health and CMV-seropositive.

The V gene is TRBV5-1, the J gene TRBJ2-7; possible D gene TRBD1, 6 bases. The CDR3 totals 14 residues. The V gene lost 4 bases and the J gene lost 6 bases, with 17 bases spanning the gap. Germline V CDR1 and CDR2: SGHRS, YFSETQ. CDR3 bases: TGCGCCAGCAGCCGGAGGTCGTTGGGGGCCGAGCAGTACTTC. Its translation: CASSRRSLGAEQYF. Variable domain in full (rest from reference TRBV5-1 and TRBJ2-7): KAGVTQTPRYLIKTRGQQVTLSCSPISGHRSVSWYQQTPGQGLQFLFEYFSETQRNKGNFPGRFSGRQFSNSRSEMNVSTLELGDSALYLCASSRRSLGAEQYFGPGTRLTVT.

The chain links TRBV19 to TRBJ2-7; 9 bases align to TRBD1. This CDR3 has 16 amino acids. Looked up from germline, CDR1 is LNHDA and CDR2 is SQIVND (reference sequence). J lost 3 bases, V lost 5 bases, and 11 bases had no gene match. The CDR3 protein is CASSSTGTGFSYEQYF. The CDR3, as DNA: TGTGCCAGTAGTTCGACCGGGACAGGGTTCAGCTACGAGCAGTACTTC.

This chain joins TRBV11-2 and TRBJ2-4; weak D call: TRBD2 (6 bases). V shed 5 bases and J shed 4 bases, with 18 bases lying between them. The CDR3 extends over 16 amino acids. The germline V gene encodes CDR1 SGHAT and CDR2 FQNNGV. CDR3 coding DNA: TGTGCCAGCAGCCCGGAGGGTCCCCCGGTGAAAAACATTCAGTACTTC. This translates into CASSPEGPPVKNIQYF.

The rearrangement links TRBV5-5 to TRBJ2-7, with 8 bases identical to TRBD1. This CDR3 has 13 amino acids. V lost 5 bases to trimming and J lost 2 bases; unmatched junction nucleotides: 3. CDR1 is SGHKS, CDR2 YYEKEE, per germline (reference sequence). This CDR3 reads CASRVQGAYEQYF. In nucleotides, the CDR3 is TGTGCCAGCAGGGTACAGGGGGCCTACGAGCAGTACTTC.

The chain links TRBV27 to TRBJ2-5, with 8 bases that match TRBD2. The V gene end was trimmed by 5 bases and the J gene end by 3 bases; junction bases not matched to a gene: 11. Per germline, CDR1 MNHEY and CDR2 SMNVEV (reference sequence). CDR3 length equals 16 residues. The CDR3 is CASSAPGTRGEETQYF. The DNA of the CDR3 is TGTGCCAGCAGTGCCCCCGGGACTAGAGGCGAAGAGACCCAGTACTTC.

V usage is TRBV7-8 and J usage is TRBJ1-2; TRBD1 matches 7 bases. The CDR3 loop spans 14 amino acids. J lost 10 bases, V lost 1 base, and 9 bases had no gene match. CDR1 SGHVS and CDR2 FQNEAQ come from the germline V gene. CDR3 DNA sequence: TGTGCCAGCAGCTTAGTCGGGGGCCAGGGGGACTACACCTTC. Its protein is CASSLVGGQGDYTF.

This chain joins TRBV7-9 and TRBJ2-7, with 9 bases identical to TRBD1. The germline V gene has CDR1 SEHNR and CDR2 FQNEAQ (reference sequence). The V and J ends lost 5 bases and 5 bases, in that order; junction bases with no gene match: 13. CDR3 length equals 16 residues. This CDR3 is CASSQRLGQGKDEQYF. The CDR3 coding sequence is TGTGCCAGCAGCCAAAGATTGGGACAGGGTAAGGACGAGCAGTACTTC.

The V gene is TRBV5-4, the J gene TRBJ2-7; TRBD2 agrees at 11 bases. This CDR3 has 14 residues. J lost 5 bases, V lost 3 bases, and 4 bases had no gene match. Germline V gene lookup returns CDR1 SGHNT and CDR2 YYREEE (reference sequence). The CDR3 bases are TGTGCCAGCAGCTACGGACTAGCGGGCGACGAGCAGTACTTC. Its translation is CASSYGLAGDEQYF.

A word on this clone: At one end, the junction sequence differs from germline, possibly due to a read error. The chain has TRBV7-7 and TRBJ2-5; 9 positions agree with TRBD2. Per the germline V gene, CDR1 is SSHAT and CDR2 is FNYEAQ (reference sequence). The CDR3 loop spans 15 amino acids. CDR3 DNA sequence: TGTGCTAGCAGCTTAGTGACTAGCGGAAAAGAGACCCAGTACTTC. Its translation is CASSLVTSGKETQYF.

The chain has TRBV15 and TRBJ2-7, with D perhaps TRBD2 (5 bases). Per the germline V gene, CDR1 is LNHNV and CDR2 is YYDKDF (reference sequence). Trimming removed 5 bases from V and 6 bases from J, with 17 bases in between. The CDR3 sequence is 14 residues long. Here the CDR3 DNA reads TGTGCCACCAGCCATAGCTGGACTCAGTGCGAGCAGTACTTC. Protein sequence: CATSHSWTQCEQYF.

The chain uses TRBV2 and TRBJ2-5; TRBD2 might be the D (5 bases). Trimming removed 3 bases at V and 0 bases at J, with 14 bases between. The CDR3 sequence is 16 residues long. Per germline, CDR1 SNHLY and CDR2 FYNNEI. The CDR3 region is CASSDVFLAHQETQYF. CDR3 nucleotides: TGTGCCAGCAGTGATGTGTTCCTAGCCCACCAAGAGACCCAGTACTTC.

The chain links TRBV27 to TRBJ1-2; D ambiguous. CDR3 length: 14 residues. Between the trimmed V and J ends, which lost 4 bases and 2 bases, there was a span of 11 bases. CDR1 and CDR2 (germline): MNHEY, SMNVEV (reference sequence). The CDR3 coding sequence is TGTGCCAGCAGTTCGAGGGTGGGAAACTATGGCTACACCTTC. Protein product: CASSSRVGNYGYTF.

The chain links TRBV11-2 to TRBJ2-3, with D unresolved. V dropped 4 bases and J dropped 7 bases, with 9 bases sitting between them. In germline, CDR1 is SGHAT, CDR2 FQNNGV. The CDR3 extends over 12 amino acids. The CDR3 DNA reads TGTGCCAGCAGCTCCCCCCGTTATACGCAGTATTTT. Translating it yields CASSSPRYTQYF. The full variable domain, its missing parts supplied by reference TRBV11-2 and TRBJ2-3, is EAGVAQSPRYKIIEKRQSVAFWCNPISGHATLYWYQQILGQGPKLLIQFQNNGVVDDSQLPKDRFSAERLKGVDSTLKIQPAKLEDSAVYLCASSSPRYTQYFGPGTRLTVL.

The chain carries TRBV19 and TRBJ2-1; tentative D call: TRBD1 (6 bases). V lost 3 bases to trimming and J lost 7 bases, with 22 bases between them. CDR3 length: 17 residues. Germline CDR1 LNHDA, CDR2 SQIVND (reference sequence). CDR3 in DNA: TGTGCCAGTAGTATTGGGTTAGGGACACCTCCTTTTAATGAGCAGTTCTTC. Its protein product is CASSIGLGTPPFNEQFF.

The chain employs TRBV28 and TRBJ1-4; 7 bases agree with TRBD1. The length of the CDR3 is 16 residues. Germline V CDR1 and CDR2: MDHEN, SYDVKM. Trimming took 4 bases from V and 6 from J; bases not matched to a gene: 11. As DNA, the CDR3 is TGTGCCAGCAGTTCACCCTCACGACAGGGCGATGAAAAACTGTTTTTT. Translating it yields CASSSPSRQGDEKLFF.

The chain employs TRBV28 and TRBJ2-2, with 10 bases aligning to TRBD1. Germline V CDR1 and CDR2: MDHEN, SYDVKM. The CDR3 runs to 19 residues. J gave up 0 bases and V 4 bases, and 11 bases lay outside the gene matches. The CDR3 is CASSSYPDRGLPNTGELFF. The CDR3 DNA follows: TGTGCCAGCAGTTCTTACCCCGACAGGGGGCTACCGAACACCGGGGAGCTGTTTTTT.

The V gene is TRBV7-9, the J gene TRBJ2-1, with 13 positions matching TRBD2. CDR3 length equals 16 residues. The V and J ends lost 5 bases and 9 bases, in that order; junction bases with no gene match: 10. The germline CDR1 and CDR2 sequences are SEHNR and FQNEAQ (reference sequence). The CDR3 coding sequence is TGTGCCAGCAGCCGTCCCGGACTAGCGGGAGACGGTGAGCAGTTCTTC. It translates to CASSRPGLAGDGEQFF.

V gene TRBV6-5 combines with J gene TRBJ2-3, with 10 bases lining up with TRBD1. The ends lost 6 bases at V and 9 bases at J; junction bases unmatched: 9. Germline-derived CDR1 and CDR2 are MNHEY and SVGAGI. There are 14 residues in the CDR3. For the CDR3, the DNA is TGTGCCAGCAGACCCCGGGACAGGGGACTAACGCAGTATTTT. It yields the protein CASRPRDRGLTQYF.

The chain recombines TRBV27 with TRBJ1-2; perhaps TRBD1 as D (6 bases). The CDR3 spans 15 residues. The germline CDR1 and CDR2 sequences are MNHEY and SMNVEV (reference sequence). Deletions cut 8 bases from V and 6 bases from J, with 22 bases between. CDR3 in DNA: TGTGCCAGCTCATATGGGGGGGGCCCACCTCATGGCTACACCTTC. This translates into CASSYGGGPPHGYTF.

The chain uses TRBV28 and TRBJ2-7; TRBD2 aligns across 11 bases. Germline CDR1 and CDR2: MDHEN and SYDVKM. V lost 9 bases to trimming and J lost 0 bases; unmatched junction nucleotides: 4. This CDR3 is 14 amino acids long. The CDR3 DNA is TGTGCCAGTCGACTAGCGGGAAACTCCTACGAGCAGTACTTC. This translates into CASRLAGNSYEQYF.

This rearrangement joins TRBV10-1 to TRBJ2-5; D ambiguous. The CDR3 extends over 16 amino acids. Germline CDR1 is WNHNN and CDR2 is SYGVQD (reference sequence). Trimming took off 0 bases at V and 5 bases at J, with 16 bases between the two ends. CDR3 sequence reads: CASSESPGLGQETQYF. In DNA form, the CDR3 reads TGCGCCAGCAGTGAGTCGCCAGGTCTTGGCCAGGAGACCCAGTACTTC.

The gene calls are TRBV6-1 and TRBJ1-5; D may be TRBD1 (5 bases). Looked up from germline, CDR1 is MNHNS and CDR2 is SASEGT. V gave up 0 bases and J gave up 2 bases, with 8 bases separating them. This CDR3 is built from 15 residues. CDR3 sequence reads: CASSEASGGNQPQHF. CDR3 bases: TGTGCCAGCAGTGAAGCCTCGGGGGGCAATCAGCCCCAGCATTTT.

This chain connects TRBV27 to TRBJ2-5; 9 nucleotides align to TRBD1. V was clipped by 1 base and J by 1 base; unmatched bases: 4. Per the germline V gene, CDR1 is MNHEY and CDR2 is SMNVEV (reference sequence). The CDR3 sequence is 16 residues long. The CDR3 sequence: CASSLFGTGSQETQYF. DNA of the CDR3: TGTGCCAGCAGTTTATTCGGGACAGGGAGCCAAGAGACCCAGTACTTC.

This chain's CDR3 is CASIPLGGTGASYNEQFF. The CDR3 DNA follows: TGTGCCAGCATCCCCCTGGGAGGCACAGGGGCGTCCTACAATGAGCAGTTCTTC. The chain joins TRBV7-6 to TRBJ2-1; D is possibly TRBD1 (7 bases). Germline V lookup: CDR1 SGHVS, CDR2 FNYEAQ. V was cut by 7 bases and J by 1 base, with 23 bases left in between. The CDR3 has 18 amino acids.

This clone came up a few times. The chain couples TRBV27 to TRBJ2-7; the D gene is possibly TRBD1 (5 bases). CDR1 MNHEY and CDR2 SMNVEV come from the germline V gene (reference sequence). The CDR3 is made up of 13 amino acids. Trimming stripped 0 bases from V and 7 bases from J, with 10 bases between. This CDR3 reads CASSLSQGVEQYF. The DNA of the CDR3 is TGTGCCAGCAGTTTATCCCAGGGTGTTGAGCAGTACTTC.